The 30 T cell receptor beta chains presented below share a single source sample, sequenced in a study of T cells in Graves' hyperthyroidism and ophthalmopathy. Authors of the study amplified TCR beta CDR3 regions from RNA transcripts. RT-PCR in the first round (using the HTBI primer set) targeted the TCR CDR3. TCRdb ran MiXCR on the multiplex PCR reads and lists one entry per CDR3 protein. The data hold about 520,000 distinct CDR3 sequences, with approximately 24% observed a single time. Sequencing used blood. The origin of the receptors is a woman aged 25 to 45 with Graves' ophthalmopathy.

Many counts were recorded for this clonotype. This chain connects TRBV16 to TRBJ1-1, with D tentatively TRBD1 (6 bases). Trimming took 4 bases from V and 3 from J, leaving 15 bases between them. The CDR3 is 15 residues long. CDR1 is KGHSY and CDR2 is FQNENV in the germline V gene. The CDR3 coding sequence is TGTGCCAGCAGCCCTCGAGGGGGGGCCCACACTGAAGCTTTCTTT. Translating it yields CASSPRGGAHTEAFF.

This clonotype was seen only a few times. The genes are TRBV12-3 or TRBV12-4 and TRBJ1-5; D not resolved. CDR3 length equals 18 residues. V gave up 2 bases and J gave up 0 bases, with 17 bases separating them. The CDR3 DNA reads as TGTGCCAGCAGTTTACCGGGATCTCCCACCTATAGCAATCAGCCCCAGCATTTT. Its translation: CASSLPGSPTYSNQPQHF.

There are many counts of this clonotype. The J gene is TRBJ1-2, the V gene TRBV20-1; 7 bases align to TRBD1. This CDR3 region has 11 residues. V shed 6 bases and J 8 bases; nucleotides not matched to a gene: 6. Germline V gene data show CDR1 as DFQATT and CDR2 as SNEGSKA (reference sequence). The CDR3 DNA sequence: TGCAGTGCCAACGACAGGGCGGGCTACACCTTC. Its translation is CSANDRAGYTF.

V usage is TRBV28 and J usage is TRBJ2-7, with TRBD2 matching 11 bases. CDR3 size: 15 residues. V shed 5 bases, J shed 10 bases, and the junction held 13 bases outside the gene matches. Germline CDR1 and CDR2: MDHEN and SYDVKM. Here the CDR3 DNA reads TGTGCCAGCAGTCCAGTAGCGGGAGGGCCGGGGCGACAGTACTTC. It yields the protein CASSPVAGGPGRQYF.

This clonotype was counted at least ten times. The CDR3 reads CASSQERGGETQYF. The CDR3 bases are TGTGCCAGCAGCCAGGAGCGGGGGGGAGAGACCCAGTACTTC. This chain links TRBV6-1 with TRBJ2-5; 10 nucleotides line up with TRBD2. The ends lost 6 bases at V and 4 bases at J; junction bases unmatched: 5. The CDR3 is made up of 14 amino acids. CDR1 is MNHNS, CDR2 SASEGT, per germline.

V and J are TRBV20-1 and TRBJ1-2; TRBD1 agrees at 8 bases. With 7 bases clipped from V and 4 bases from J, the junction kept 8 bases outside the gene matches. The CDR3 runs to 13 residues. Germline V gene data show CDR1 as DFQATT and CDR2 as SNEGSKA (reference sequence). This chain's CDR3 is CSVVTGEGYGYTF. The CDR3 DNA reads as TGCAGTGTCGTGACAGGGGAAGGCTATGGCTACACCTTC.

This clonotype came up a few times. The V gene is TRBV20-1, the J gene TRBJ2-7; 8 bases align to TRBD2. The CDR3 has 16 residues. Looked up from germline, CDR1 is DFQATT and CDR2 is SNEGSKA (reference sequence). J lost 3 bases, V lost 3 bases, and 13 bases had no gene match. The CDR3 loop reads CSARFAGGTSFYEQYF. As DNA, the CDR3 is TGCAGTGCTAGGTTTGCGGGAGGAACGTCTTTCTACGAGCAGTACTTC.

This clonotype was found a few times. The rearrangement links TRBV30 to TRBJ1-2; D remains ambiguous. CDR3 length equals 12 residues. Germline V gene data show CDR1 as GTSNPN and CDR2 as SVGIG (reference sequence). Trimming pared 6 bases from V and 3 bases from J, leaving 11 bases between. This CDR3 is CACLREDYGYTF. The CDR3 DNA sequence: TGTGCCTGCCTCCGGGAGGACTATGGCTACACCTTC.

The chain recombines TRBV28 with TRBJ2-7; the match to TRBD2 covers 7 bases. The ends lost 5 bases at V and 4 bases at J; junction bases unmatched: 8. CDR3 size: 14 residues. Germline CDR1 is MDHEN and CDR2 is SYDVKM. The CDR3, as DNA: TGTGCCAGCAGTAAACGGGACTACATATACGAGCAGTACTTC. The encoded protein is CASSKRDYIYEQYF.

The CDR3 region is CASRYTQGNGYTF. Written as DNA, the CDR3 is TGTGCCAGCAGATACACACAGGGGAATGGCTACACCTTC. The chain combines TRBV12-3 or TRBV12-4 with TRBJ1-2; 7 bases align to TRBD1. The CDR3 is 13 residues long. V trimming: 6 bases; J trimming: 6 bases; junction bases outside the gene matches: 7.

The rearrangement joins TRBV4-1 to TRBJ2-7; tentatively, D is TRBD1 (6 bases). The CDR3 contains 15 residues. Per germline, CDR1 MGHRA and CDR2 YSYEKL. Trimming stripped 2 bases from V and 0 bases from J, with 11 bases between. CDR3 DNA: TGCGCCAGCAGCCAATCGGGACAAGTCTCCTACGAGCAGTACTTC. Its protein product is CASSQSGQVSYEQYF.

This clonotype was observed at least ten times. The chain links TRBV2 to TRBJ2-4, with 10 nucleotides matching TRBD1. CDR1 SNHLY and CDR2 FYNNEI come from the germline V gene. The CDR3 contains 14 residues. V dropped 6 bases and J dropped 6; count of bases not matched to a gene: 5. As DNA, the CDR3 is TGTGCCAGCAGACCGGGACAGGGGCCAAACATTCAGTACTTC. This sequence encodes CASRPGQGPNIQYF.

At least ten counts were recorded for this clonotype. The genes are TRBV27 and TRBJ1-5; 11 nucleotides line up with TRBD1. Germline V gene data show CDR1 as MNHEY and CDR2 as SMNVEV (reference sequence). The CDR3 extends over 15 amino acids. The trim removed 5 bases at V and 7 bases at J, leaving 7 bases unmatched. The CDR3 here is CASSVGQGAFQPQHF. The CDR3 DNA follows: TGTGCCAGCAGTGTCGGACAGGGGGCATTCCAGCCCCAGCATTTT.

This chain connects TRBV12-3 or TRBV12-4 to TRBJ1-2; TRBD1 agrees at 11 bases. V gave up 4 bases and J gave up 4 bases; unmatched junction bases: 8. The CDR3 consists of 16 residues. CDR3 in DNA: TGTGCCAGCAGTTGGGGGACAGGGGGTAAAGGCTATGGCTACACCTTC. Protein product: CASSWGTGGKGYGYTF.

This clonotype was seen a handful of times. The rearrangement links TRBV2 to TRBJ2-4; 11 bases fit TRBD2. Germline values: CDR1 SNHLY, CDR2 FYNNEI. Unmatched junction bases numbered 18, after V lost 5 bases and J lost 0 bases. The CDR3 runs 21 residues. The CDR3 protein is CASSRRGGLAGFLLAKNIQYF. CDR3 bases: TGTGCCAGCAGTAGAAGAGGTGGACTAGCGGGCTTCCTTCTAGCCAAAAACATTCAGTACTTC.

This clonotype has just one count. The chain uses TRBV28 and TRBJ1-2; possibly TRBD1 for D (6 bases). V was shortened by 8 bases and J by 2 bases, with 9 bases between the two germline ends. Germline assignment: CDR1 MDHEN and CDR2 SYDVKM. This CDR3 has 12 residues. The CDR3 loop reads CASQGWNYGYTF. The CDR3 DNA is TGTGCCAGCCAGGGGTGGAACTATGGCTACACCTTC.

V and J are TRBV20-1 and TRBJ2-2, with 7 bases lining up with TRBD1. CDR3 size: 16 residues. Losses at the gene ends were 0 bases for V and 3 bases for J; bases not matched to a gene: 7. CDR1 and CDR2 (germline): DFQATT, SNEGSKA (reference sequence). CDR3 residues: CSARDFLTGDTGELFF. CDR3 bases: TGCAGTGCTAGAGATTTTCTTACAGGGGACACCGGGGAGCTGTTTTTT.

This clonotype was picked up many times. The chain has TRBV7-8 and TRBJ1-5; D perhaps matches TRBD1 (6 bases). This CDR3 is 13 amino acids long. Trimming shortened V by 5 bases and J by 9 bases, and 14 bases separated the two germline ends. Germline V gene data show CDR1 as SGHVS and CDR2 as FQNEAQ. The CDR3 loop is CASSPGAGRPQHF. CDR3 sequence (DNA): TGTGCCAGCAGCCCAGGGGCGGGCCGGCCCCAGCATTTT.

There are many counts of this clonotype. The chain carries TRBV15 and TRBJ2-4; TRBD2 agrees at 7 bases. Unmatched junction bases numbered 9, after V lost 0 bases and J lost 1 base. The CDR3 covers 18 residues. Germline V lookup: CDR1 LNHNV, CDR2 YYDKDF (reference sequence). For the CDR3, the DNA is TGTGCCACCAGCAGAGATTATAGGACTAGGGCCGCCAAAAACATTCAGTACTTC. Its protein product is CATSRDYRTRAAKNIQYF.

There are a few counts of this clonotype. The V call is TRBV27, the J call TRBJ1-1; D gene ambiguous. The V gene's germline CDR1 is MNHEY and CDR2 SMNVEV (reference sequence). The V end lost 0 bases, the J end lost 4 bases, and 9 bases lay between the germline ends. This CDR3 comprises 14 residues. This chain's CDR3 is CASSLSIVGTEAFF. The CDR3 DNA reads TGTGCCAGCAGTTTATCTATAGTCGGCACTGAAGCTTTCTTT.

This sequence joins TRBV9 and TRBJ1-1; possible D gene TRBD1, 5 bases. The V end lost 3 bases, the J end lost 6 bases, and 15 bases lay between the germline ends. The CDR3 length is 14 residues. Germline CDR1 is SGDLS and CDR2 is YYNGEE. The CDR3 DNA reads TGTGCCAGCAGCGCGACCGGTGGGACCGCTGAAGCTTTCTTT. Protein: CASSATGGTAEAFF.

V is TRBV6-1 and J is TRBJ2-2; D gene uncertain. Trimming took off 7 bases at V and 2 bases at J, with 14 bases between the two ends. From germline, CDR1 is MNHNS and CDR2 SASEGT. This CDR3 has 15 residues. The CDR3: CASNEELINTGELFF. The CDR3 region has the DNA TGTGCCAGCAATGAGGAGCTTATTAACACCGGGGAGCTGTTTTTT.

Worth noting for this clonotype: Possible read error: a much larger clone is one base away. The chain combines TRBV28 with TRBJ2-7; no firm D call. Germline CDR1 is MDHEN and CDR2 is SYDVKM. CDR3 length: 12 residues. With 6 bases removed from V and 7 bases from J, the gap between germline ends came to 13 bases. CDR3 loop: CASRLQCREQYF. The CDR3 nucleotides are TGTGCCAGCAGGTTACAGTGCCGGGAGCAGTACTTC.

Only a few counts were recorded for this clonotype. V gene TRBV19 combines with J gene TRBJ1-1, with D unclear. CDR1 LNHDA and CDR2 SQIVND come from the germline V gene (reference sequence). This CDR3 has 13 residues. Trimming stripped 1 base from V and 7 bases from J, with 10 bases between. The CDR3 region has the DNA TGTGCCAGTAGTATAGCCGGAGGGAGTGAAGCTTTCTTT. Encoded protein: CASSIAGGSEAFF.

The sample holds a few counts of this clonotype. V is TRBV6-1 and J is TRBJ2-7, with 11 bases fitting TRBD2. J was trimmed by 7 bases and V by 8 bases; bases with no gene match: 13. CDR1 and CDR2 from the germline V gene are MNHNS and SASEGT. The CDR3 loop spans 15 amino acids. CDR3 nucleotide sequence: TGTGCCAGCGGGATCGGACTAGCGGGCCTAGGGGAGCAGTACTTC. It yields the protein CASGIGLAGLGEQYF.

This clonotype has ten or more counts. Because it lacks the conserved phenylalanine or tryptophan at the end, this CDR3 is likely a read error. The V gene is TRBV19, the J gene TRBJ1-1; D remains unclear. Trimming removed 3 bases from V and 1 base from J, with 9 bases in between. Germline assignment: CDR1 LNHDA and CDR2 SQIVND (reference sequence). This CDR3 is built from 14 residues. The CDR3 loop reads CASSILHANTEAFL. Written as DNA, the CDR3 is TGTGCCAGTAGTATTTTACACGCGAACACTGAAGCTTTCCTT.

This clonotype has at least ten counts. For the CDR3, the DNA is TGTGCCAGTAGTATCACCTTTGGGCATGGCTACACCTTC. Translating it yields CASSITFGHGYTF. The chain recombines TRBV19 with TRBJ1-2; D is ambiguous. There are 13 residues in the CDR3. Trimming took off 3 bases at V and 6 bases at J, with 11 bases between the two ends. Germline-derived CDR1 and CDR2 are LNHDA and SQIVND (reference sequence).

Note on this clonotype: Mismatch with germline at one junction end may stem from a read error. CDR3 loop: CASSLTTGTSSGCTF. DNA of the CDR3: TGTGCCAGCAGCTTAACCACGGGGACATCATCCGGCTGCACCTTC. J is TRBJ1-2 and V is TRBV7-3; D might be TRBD1 (6 bases). The CDR3 totals 15 residues. From germline, CDR1 is SGHTA and CDR2 FQGTGA.

There are a few counts of this clonotype. This may come from a read error, since a much larger clone is one base off. No conserved phenylalanine or tryptophan ends this CDR3, so it is likely a read error. The chain is built from TRBV30 and TRBJ1-1; no reliable D call. The CDR3 consists of 12 residues. Germline V CDR1 and CDR2: GTSNPN, SVGIG (reference sequence). The V end was cut by 5 bases, the J end by 11 bases, with 18 bases between. CDR3: CAWGETRDGAFL. CDR3 DNA sequence: TGTGCCTGGGGCGAAACAAGAGATGGCGCTTTCTTG.

This chain links TRBV24-1 with TRBJ1-1; the D gene is possibly TRBD1 (5 bases). V shed 2 bases and J shed 4 bases, with 10 bases lying between them. This CDR3 spans 14 amino acids. Germline CDR1 and CDR2: KGHDR and SFDVKD. The CDR3 sequence is CATSDSAGGTEAFF. CDR3 coding DNA: TGTGCCACCAGTGATTCTGCCGGGGGCACTGAAGCTTTCTTT.